This T cell receptor beta chain was obtained from a study of T cell changes during pregnancy in multiple sclerosis (dated by TCRdb to the late 2010s). Turning to the overall study: The study looked at changes in the T cell repertoire across pregnancy in women with multiple sclerosis.

On this clone itself: Its antigen is not yet known. It has no much larger one-base neighbor in the sample; base qualities were not kept.

The method was the immunoSEQ multiplex PCR assay. This immuneACCESS table, as held by TCRdb, lists in-frame sequences with V and J called but not all clones. Of the missing ones, under half trace to an unresolved V gene in checked studies; the others have no known cause. For this sample the table gives some 10,000 clones, of which around four fifths were detected only once. The ten largest clones represent approximately 10% of the sample. V and J are truncated by 0 bases and 4 bases respectively, leaving an intervening sequence of 19 bases. The CDR1 and CDR2 encoded by the germline V gene (reference sequence) are LNHDA and SQIVND. Counted from cysteine to phenylalanine, this CDR3 has 18 amino acids. Just the 54-base CDR3 DNA is kept, in frame starting at base 1.

This TCR came from a female donor in good health, enrolled as a control in a pregnancy study. The sequence is built from TRBV19 and TRBJ2-1; the D gene is perhaps TRBD1, from 6 matching bases. Sequencing was performed on CD8+ T cells from peripheral blood mononuclear cells, taken after pregnancy. The DNA sequence is TGTGCCAGTAGTATAGATCTATATGAGACAGGTCTGTACAATGAGCAGTTCTTC. Translated, this gives CASSIDLYETGLYNEQFF.